This TCR beta chain was identified during a study of blood T cells in healthy people across ages. Overall study: Every two T cells gave about one barcoded beta molecule via template switching.

A note on this clonotype: Antigen: not known.

General study points: Researchers judged that diversity estimates from one million T cells fell short of true values. As naive T cell percentage varied, TCR beta diversity correlated strongly with it.

Combining a sample-barcoded 5' primer with a J-beta primer mix, a second PCR ran for 7 to 11 cycles. TCRdb independently ran MiXCR on the 5' RACE reads; one entry per CDR3 protein. The profile shows 700,000 to 950,000 distinct CDR3 sequences, 55% to 70% of them singletons. The V gene lost 3 bases and the J gene lost 4 bases, with 13 bases spanning the gap. The CDR3 totals 14 residues. CDR1 and CDR2 (germline): LGHNA, YNFKEQ. Healthy Caucasian individuals from Russia aged about 6 to 100 were enrolled as donors. The clonotype originates from a man aged 25 to 45 in good health. The J gene is TRBJ2-7, the V gene TRBV4-2; TRBD2 is a possible D gene (5 bases). The sample comprised blood. The CDR3 spells CASSHPGSMYEQYF. CDR3 DNA sequence: TGTGCCAGCAGCCACCCGGGATCGATGTACGAGCAGTACTTC.